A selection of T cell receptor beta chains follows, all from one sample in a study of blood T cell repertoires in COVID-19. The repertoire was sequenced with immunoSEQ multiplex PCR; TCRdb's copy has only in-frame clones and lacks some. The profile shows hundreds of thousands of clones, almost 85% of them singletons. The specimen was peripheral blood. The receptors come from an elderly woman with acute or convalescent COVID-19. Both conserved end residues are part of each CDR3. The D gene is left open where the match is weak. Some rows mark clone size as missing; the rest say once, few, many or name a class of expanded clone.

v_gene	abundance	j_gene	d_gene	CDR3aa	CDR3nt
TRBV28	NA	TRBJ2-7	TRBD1	CASSFRTGNGEQYF	TGTGCCAGCAGTTTCCGGACAGGGAATGGGGAGCAGTACTTC
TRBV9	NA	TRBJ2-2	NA	CASSVNPSRPGELFF	TGTGCCAGCAGCGTAAACCCCAGTCGTCCCGGGGAGCTGTTTTTT
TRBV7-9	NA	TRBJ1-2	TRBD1	CASSLGTGRNGYTF	TGTGCCAGCAGCTTAGGGACAGGGAGAAATGGCTACACCTTC
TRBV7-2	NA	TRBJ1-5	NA	CASSFNGQNQPQHF	TGTGCCAGCAGCTTCAACGGACAAAATCAGCCCCAGCATTTT
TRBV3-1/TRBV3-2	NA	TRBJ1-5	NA	CASSQDRDQPQHF	TGTGCCAGCAGCCAAGATCGAGATCAGCCCCAGCATTTT
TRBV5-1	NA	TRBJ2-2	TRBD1	CASSERAGGRPTGELFF	TGCGCCAGCAGCGAAAGGGCAGGGGGCCGGCCCACCGGGGAGCTGTTTTTT
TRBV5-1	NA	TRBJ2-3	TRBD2	CASSLTTSGGAPDTQYF	TGCGCCAGCAGCTTGACGACTAGCGGGGGGGCTCCTGATACGCAGTATTTT
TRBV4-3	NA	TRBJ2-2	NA	CASSQERRYGGELFF	TGCGCCAGCAGCCAAGAGCGCCGTTATGGCGGGGAGCTGTTTTTT
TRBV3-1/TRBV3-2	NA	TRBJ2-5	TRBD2	CASSRTLAGEETQYF	TGTGCCAGCAGCCGGACGTTAGCGGGGGAAGAGACCCAGTACTTC
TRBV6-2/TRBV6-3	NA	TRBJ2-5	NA	CASSYSGPGETQYF	TGTGCCAGCAGTTACTCGGGGCCCGGAGAGACCCAGTACTTC
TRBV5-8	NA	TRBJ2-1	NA	CASSSNPTGISYNEQFF	TGTGCCAGCAGCTCGAACCCCACAGGGATCAGCTACAATGAGCAGTTCTTC
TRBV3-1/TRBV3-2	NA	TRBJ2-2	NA	CASRERASGELFF	TGTGCCAGCAGGGAGAGAGCGAGCGGGGAGCTGTTTTTT
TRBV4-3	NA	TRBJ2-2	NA	CASSPRADYTGELFF	TGCGCCAGCAGCCCCCGTGCAGACTACACCGGGGAGCTGTTTTTT
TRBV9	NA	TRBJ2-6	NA	CASSPQTSPKVLTF	TGTGCCAGCAGCCCGCAGACTTCTCCTAAGGTCCTGACTTTC
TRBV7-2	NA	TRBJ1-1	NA	CASSRGGFTSGTEAFF	TGTGCCAGCAGTAGGGGCGGATTCACTTCCGGGACTGAAGCTTTCTTT
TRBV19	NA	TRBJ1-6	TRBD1	CASSIRDRTLHF	TGTGCCAGTAGTATCCGGGACAGGACCCTCCACTTT
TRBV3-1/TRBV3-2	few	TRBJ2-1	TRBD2	CASSLRTSGGYEQFF	TGTGCCAGCAGCTTGCGGACTAGCGGGGGATACGAGCAGTTCTTC
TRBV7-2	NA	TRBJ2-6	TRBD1	CASSPRQGTRSGANVLTF	TGTGCCAGCAGCCCGAGACAGGGTACCCGCTCTGGGGCCAACGTCCTGACTTTC
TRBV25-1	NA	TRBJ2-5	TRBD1	CASSGNRGRGETQYF	TGTGCCAGCAGTGGAAACAGGGGCAGGGGGGAGACCCAGTACTTC
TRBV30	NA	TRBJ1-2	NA	CAWSEKGNYGYTF	TGTGCCTGGAGTGAGAAGGGGAACTATGGCTACACCTTC
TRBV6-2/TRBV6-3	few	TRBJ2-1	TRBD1	CASSFRDRGYNEQFF	TGTGCCAGCAGTTTCCGGGACAGGGGCTACAATGAGCAGTTCTTC
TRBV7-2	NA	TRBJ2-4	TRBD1	CASSTGTGGYIQYF	TGTGCCAGCAGCACCGGGACAGGGGGCTACATTCAGTACTTC
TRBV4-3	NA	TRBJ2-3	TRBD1	CASSQAGTGRYREVDTQYF	TGCGCCAGCAGCCAGGCCGGGACAGGACGGTATAGAGAAGTGGATACGCAGTATTTT
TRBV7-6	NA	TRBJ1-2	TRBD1	CASGGQGMSYTF	TGTGCCAGCGGGGGACAGGGGATGAGCTACACCTTC
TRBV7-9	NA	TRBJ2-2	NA	CASSSDDRAGTGELFF	TGTGCCAGCAGCTCGGACGACAGGGCGGGGACCGGGGAGCTGTTTTTT
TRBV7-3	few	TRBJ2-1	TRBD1	CASTGQGARNEQFF	TGTGCCAGCACCGGACAGGGGGCGCGAAATGAGCAGTTCTTC
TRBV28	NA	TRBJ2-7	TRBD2	CASSTGTSGRYEQYF	TGTGCCAGCAGTACAGGGACTAGCGGGAGGTACGAGCAGTACTTC
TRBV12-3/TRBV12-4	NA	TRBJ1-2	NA	CASLPGGAPSYTF	TGTGCCAGCCTTCCCGGAGGGGCTCCAAGCTACACCTTC
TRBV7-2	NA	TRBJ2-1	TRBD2	CASSLLVSGTSGMWFF	TGTGCCAGCAGCTTATTGGTATCCGGGACTAGCGGGATGTGGTTCTTC
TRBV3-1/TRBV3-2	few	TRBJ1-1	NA	CASSLRGGNTEAFF	TGTGCCAGCAGTCTAAGAGGTGGGAACACTGAAGCTTTCTTT
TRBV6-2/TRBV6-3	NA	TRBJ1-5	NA	CASSPAPRVGRGNGNQPQHF	TGTGCCAGCAGTCCCGCCCCCAGGGTGGGCAGGGGTAACGGCAATCAGCCCCAGCATTTT
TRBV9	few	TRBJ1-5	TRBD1	CASDPTGLNQPQHF	TGTGCCAGCGATCCGACAGGGCTAAATCAGCCCCAGCATTTT
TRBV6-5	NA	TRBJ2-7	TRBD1	CASSPGTANSYEQYF	TGTGCCAGCAGCCCCGGGACAGCTAACTCCTACGAGCAGTACTTC
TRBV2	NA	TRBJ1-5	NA	CASRVGGANQPQHF	TGTGCCAGCAGGGTTGGGGGCGCGAATCAGCCCCAGCATTTT
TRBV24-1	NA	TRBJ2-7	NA	CATSETGTFGQYF	TGTGCCACCAGTGAGACCGGGACATTCGGGCAGTACTTC
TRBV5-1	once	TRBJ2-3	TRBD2	CASSYIAGATDTQYF	TGCGCCAGCAGCTACATAGCGGGGGCCACAGATACGCAGTATTTT
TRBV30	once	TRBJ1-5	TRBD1	CAWSGQGSNQPQHF	TGTGCCTGGAGTGGACAGGGGAGCAATCAGCCCCAGCATTTT
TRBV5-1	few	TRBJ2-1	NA	CASSFLGADEQFF	TGCGCCAGCAGCTTCTTGGGCGCTGATGAGCAGTTCTTC
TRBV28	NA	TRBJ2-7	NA	CASSADKPSYEQYF	TGTGCCAGCAGTGCGGATAAGCCCTCCTACGAGCAGTACTTC
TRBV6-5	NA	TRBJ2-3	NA	CASSSPLAGYTDTQYF	TGTGCCAGCAGTTCCCCTCTGGCGGGGTACACAGATACGCAGTATTTT
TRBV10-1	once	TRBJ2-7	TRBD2	CASQSRSGGYNEQYF	TGCGCCAGTCAGTCTAGGAGCGGGGGGTACAACGAGCAGTACTTC
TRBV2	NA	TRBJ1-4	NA	CASRRGGTNEKLFF	TGTGCCAGCAGACGAGGAGGGACTAATGAAAAACTGTTTTTT
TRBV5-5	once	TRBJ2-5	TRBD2	CASSSSGGRGETQYF	TGTGCCAGCAGCTCCAGCGGGGGGAGGGGAGAGACCCAGTACTTC
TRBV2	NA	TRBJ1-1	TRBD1	CASSGQGAAEAFF	TGTGCCAGCAGTGGACAGGGTGCCGCTGAAGCTTTCTTT
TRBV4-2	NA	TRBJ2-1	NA	CASSRTGNEQFF	TGTGCCAGCAGCCGTACGGGGAATGAGCAGTTCTTC